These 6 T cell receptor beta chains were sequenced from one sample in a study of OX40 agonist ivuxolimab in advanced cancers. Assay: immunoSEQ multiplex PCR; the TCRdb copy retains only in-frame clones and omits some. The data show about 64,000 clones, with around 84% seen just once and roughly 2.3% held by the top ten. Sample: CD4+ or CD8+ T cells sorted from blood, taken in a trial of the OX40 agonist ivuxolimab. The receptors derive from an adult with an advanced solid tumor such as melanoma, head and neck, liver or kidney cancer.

CDR3: CAWSVTGNQPQHF. The CDR3 nucleotides are TGTGCCTGGAGTGTAACGGGGAACCAGCCCCAGCATTTT. The genes are TRBV30 and TRBJ1-5, with D unclear. V was shortened by 0 bases and J by 7 bases, with 10 bases between the two germline ends. This CDR3 contains 13 residues. Per the germline V gene, CDR1 is GTSNPN and CDR2 is SVGIG (reference sequence).

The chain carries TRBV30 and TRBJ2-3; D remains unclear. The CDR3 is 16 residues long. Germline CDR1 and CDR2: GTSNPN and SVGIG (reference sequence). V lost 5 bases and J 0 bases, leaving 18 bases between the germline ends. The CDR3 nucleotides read TGTGCCTGGGGCGGTAGCCGAACATCTAGCACAGATACGCAGTATTTT. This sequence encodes CAWGGSRTSSTDTQYF.

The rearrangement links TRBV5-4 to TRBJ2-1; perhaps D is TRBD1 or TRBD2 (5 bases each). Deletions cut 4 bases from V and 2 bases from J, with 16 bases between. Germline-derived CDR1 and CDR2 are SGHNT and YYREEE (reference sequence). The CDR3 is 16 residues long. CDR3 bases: TGTGCCAGCAGCCCCCCGAGGGGACGGGCCTACAATGAGCAGTTCTTC. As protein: CASSPPRGRAYNEQFF.

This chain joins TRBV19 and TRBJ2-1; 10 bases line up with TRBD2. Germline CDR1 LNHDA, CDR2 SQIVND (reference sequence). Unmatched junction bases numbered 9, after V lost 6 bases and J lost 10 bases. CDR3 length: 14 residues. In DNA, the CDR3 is TGTGCCAGTAGAAAAGCGGGGGGGTTCGTGGAGCAGTTCTTC. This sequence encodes CASRKAGGFVEQFF.

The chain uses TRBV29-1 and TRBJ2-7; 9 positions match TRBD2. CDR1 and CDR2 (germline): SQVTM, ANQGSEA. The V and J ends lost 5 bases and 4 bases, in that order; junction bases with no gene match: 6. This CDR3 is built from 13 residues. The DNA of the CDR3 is TGCAGCGTTCGTTCTAGCGGGATATACGAGCAGTACTTC. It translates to CSVRSSGIYEQYF.

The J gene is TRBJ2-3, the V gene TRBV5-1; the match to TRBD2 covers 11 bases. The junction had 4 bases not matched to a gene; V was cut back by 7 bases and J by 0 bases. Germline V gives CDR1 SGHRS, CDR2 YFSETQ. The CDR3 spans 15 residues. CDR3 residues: CASQTSGTSTDTQYF. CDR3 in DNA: TGCGCCAGCCAGACTAGCGGGACTAGCACAGATACGCAGTATTTT.